A selection of T cell receptor beta chains follows, all from one sample in a study of shared clonotypes between healthy human individuals. Data came from immunoSEQ multiplex PCR; TCRdb stores just in-frame clones and leaves some out. Among some 2,100,000 clones listed, approximately 95% were seen once. Sequenced material: naive CD4+ T cells sorted from blood. The receptors here all came from a young man in good health. CDR3s include the opening cysteine and the closing phenylalanine or tryptophan. Fields, in order: V gene, D gene, J gene, CDR3 length, clone size, CDR3 protein, CDR3 DNA. D genes are given only for firm matches. For some rows the clone size is stated as once, few or many, or as a class when expanded; others skip it.

>TRBV18|-|TRBJ1-4|14|-
CASSPASTNEKLFF
TGTGCCAGCTCACCGGCCTCAACTAATGAAAAACTGTTTTTT
>TRBV11-2|-|TRBJ1-3|13|-
CASSLAQGNTIYF
TGTGCCAGCAGCCTAGCGCAGGGAAACACCATATATTTT
>TRBV5-8|-|TRBJ2-7|13|once
CASSLVASYEQYF
TGTGCCAGCAGCTTGGTAGCCTCCTACGAGCAGTACTTC
>TRBV7-8|-|TRBJ1-2|13|-
CASSTGASYGYTF
TGTGCCAGCAGCACGGGGGCCTCCTATGGCTACACCTTC
>TRBV7-3|-|TRBJ1-1|14|-
CASSLLTQNTEAFF
TGTGCCAGCAGCCTCTTGACACAGAACACTGAAGCTTTCTTT
>TRBV5-5|-|TRBJ1-5|13|-
CASSLQGDQPQHF
TGTGCCAGCAGCTTACAGGGTGATCAGCCCCAGCATTTT
>TRBV6-6|-|TRBJ2-3|14|-
CASTPGGGTDTQYF
TGTGCCAGCACCCCAGGAGGTGGCACAGATACGCAGTATTTT
>TRBV18|-|TRBJ2-3|13|-
CASSPTHQDTQYF
TGTGCCAGCTCACCGACACACCAAGATACGCAGTATTTT
>TRBV19|TRBD1|TRBJ1-4|18|-
CASSIGGTGAPLYEKLFF
TGTGCCAGTAGTATAGGGGGGACAGGGGCCCCTCTTTACGAAAAACTGTTTTTT
>TRBV7-8|-|TRBJ2-1|13|-
CASSLGEYNEQFF
TGTGCCAGCAGCTTAGGAGAGTACAATGAGCAGTTCTTC
>TRBV7-9|TRBD1|TRBJ1-6|16|-
CASSTTGFTYNSPLHF
TGTGCCAGCAGCACGACAGGGTTCACCTATAATTCACCCCTCCACTTT
>TRBV7-9|TRBD1|TRBJ2-1|13|once
CASSQGAANEQFF
TGTGCCAGCTCCCAGGGGGCTGCCAATGAGCAGTTCTTC
>TRBV6-1|-|TRBJ2-7|15|-
CASSVGARVPDEQYF
TGTGCCAGCAGTGTAGGGGCCAGGGTACCGGACGAGCAGTACTTC
>TRBV13|-|TRBJ2-5|13|-
CASSPRSQETQYF
TGTGCCAGCAGCCCCCGGAGCCAAGAGACCCAGTACTTC
>TRBV29-1|-|TRBJ2-2|14|-
CSAETGSNTGELFF
TGCAGCGCAGAGACAGGCTCGAACACCGGGGAGCTGTTTTTT
>TRBV5-1|-|TRBJ1-6|18|-
CASSLDGPVSSYNSPLHF
TGCGCCAGCAGCCTGGATGGACCGGTCAGCTCCTATAATTCACCCCTCCACTTT
>TRBV11-2|TRBD1|TRBJ2-2|14|-
CASSRQGITGELFF
TGTGCCAGCAGCCGACAGGGGATCACCGGGGAGCTGTTTTTT
>TRBV30|-|TRBJ1-6|12|once
CAWSETKEPLHF
TGTGCCTGGAGTGAAACAAAGGAGCCCCTCCACTTT
>TRBV5-6|TRBD1|TRBJ2-2|15|-
CASSLGQGWTGELFF
TGTGCCAGCAGCCTAGGACAGGGGTGGACCGGGGAGCTGTTTTTT
>TRBV4-3|-|TRBJ1-1|14|-
CASSQDRKSGEAFF
TGCGCCAGCAGCCAAGATCGTAAGTCGGGTGAAGCTTTTTTT
>TRBV9|TRBD1|TRBJ1-1|15|-
CASSVEAQGAREAFF
TGTGCCAGCAGCGTTGAGGCACAGGGGGCAAGGGAAGCTTTCTTT
>TRBV10-1|-|TRBJ2-7|15|-
CASSEFGPGKHEQYF
TGCGCCAGCAGTGAGTTCGGGCCGGGAAAGCACGAGCAGTACTTC
>TRBV4-1|-|TRBJ1-6|20|-
CASSQDRPGATGSLNSPLHF
TGCGCCAGCAGCCAAGATAGGCCGGGGGCAACAGGGTCACTAAATTCACCCCTCCACTTT
>TRBV6-5|-|TRBJ2-6|14|-
CASSLLSGANVLTF
TGTGCCAGCAGCCTCTTATCTGGGGCCAACGTCCTGACTTTC
>TRBV5-6|TRBD1|TRBJ1-2|14|-
CASSLARTGVGYTF
TGTGCCAGCAGCTTGGCCAGGACAGGGGTTGGCTACACCTTC
>TRBV27|-|TRBJ1-6|14|-
CASSLSNRDSPLHF
TGTGCCAGCAGTTTATCGAATCGGGATTCACCCCTCCACTTT
>TRBV6-6|TRBD2|TRBJ2-3|16|-
CASSYTGTRNPDTQYF
TGTGCCAGCAGTTACACCGGGACTAGGAACCCAGATACGCAGTATTTT
>TRBV27|-|TRBJ2-2|14|-
CASRELVNTGELFF
TGTGCCAGCCGGGAGCTAGTAAACACCGGGGAGCTGTTTTTT
>TRBV5-1|-|TRBJ2-3|14|-
CASSNSLSADTQYF
TGCGCCAGCAGCAATAGCTTGTCCGCAGATACGCAGTATTTT
>TRBV2|-|TRBJ2-5|14|-
CASSTQRAQETQYF
TGTGCCAGCAGTACGCAGCGGGCCCAAGAGACCCAGTACTTC
>TRBV19|TRBD1|TRBJ1-1|14|-
CASRLGQANTEAFF
TGTGCCAGTAGATTAGGACAGGCGAACACTGAAGCTTTCTTT
>TRBV10-2|-|TRBJ1-5|12|-
CASSEVGQPQHF
TGCGCCAGCAGTGAGGTTGGTCAGCCCCAGCATTTT
>TRBV28|-|TRBJ1-5|12|-
CASSVLGKPQHF
TGTGCCAGCAGTGTTTTGGGGAAGCCCCAGCATTTT
>TRBV12-5|TRBD2|TRBJ2-7|16|once
CASGLVRGDLSYEQYF
TGTGCTAGTGGTTTGGTACGGGGGGACCTCTCCTACGAGCAGTACTTC
>TRBV6-5|-|TRBJ1-5|13|-
CASRRDYNQPQHF
TGTGCCAGCAGACGGGATTATAATCAGCCCCAGCATTTT
>TRBV11-1|-|TRBJ2-5|12|-
CASRALTETQYF
TGTGCCAGCAGAGCACTCACGGAGACCCAGTACTTC
>TRBV18|TRBD1|TRBJ2-7|15|-
CASSPLGTGEHEQYF
TGTGCCAGCTCACCACTAGGGACAGGGGAACACGAGCAGTACTTC
>TRBV16|-|TRBJ1-1|16|once
CASSPRDRLGNTEAFF
TGTGCCAGCAGCCCTCGGGATCGGCTGGGGAACACTGAAGCTTTCTTT
>TRBV4-3|-|TRBJ2-3|15|-
CASSQDLEVLDTQYF
TGCGCCAGCAGCCAAGATCTTGAGGTTCTGGATACGCAGTATTTT
>TRBV19|-|TRBJ1-5|15|-
CASSNDRGSNQPQHF
TGTGCCAGTAGTAACGACAGAGGTAGCAATCAGCCCCAGCATTTT
>TRBV6-6|-|TRBJ1-5|14|-
CASSYGSLWQPQHF
TGTGCCAGCAGTTACGGGTCACTTTGGCAGCCCCAGCATTTT
>TRBV10-3|TRBD2|TRBJ2-7|14|-
CAISDPPGGYEQYF
TGTGCCATCAGTGACCCCCCGGGAGGCTACGAGCAGTACTTC
>TRBV7-2|-|TRBJ2-5|16|-
CASRDGGTGDWETQYF
TGTGCCAGCAGAGACGGAGGGACTGGGGATTGGGAGACCCAGTACTTC
>TRBV5-4|-|TRBJ1-6|16|-
CASSLGTGTGNSPLHF
TGTGCCAGCAGCTTGGGGACCGGGACGGGGAATTCACCCCTCCACTTT
>TRBV5-1|-|TRBJ1-2|13|few
CASSLSQGYGYTF
TGCGCCAGCAGCTTGTCCCAGGGCTATGGCTACACCTTC
>TRBV2|TRBD2|TRBJ2-7|17|-
CASSELAGVQRTYEQYF
TGTGCCAGCAGTGAGTTAGCGGGGGTACAGAGGACCTACGAGCAGTACTTC
>TRBV30|TRBD1|TRBJ1-6|11|-
CAWSARDSLHF
TGTGCCTGGAGTGCCCGGGACAGCCTCCACTTT
>TRBV30|TRBD2|TRBJ2-5|15|once
CAWSPGLAGGKTQYF
TGTGCCTGGAGTCCGGGACTAGCGGGGGGGAAGACCCAGTACTTC
>TRBV6-5|TRBD2|TRBJ2-1|13|-
CATGGPVGNEQFF
TGTGCCACGGGAGGGCCTGTGGGCAATGAGCAGTTCTTC
>TRBV5-1|-|TRBJ2-5|14|-
CASRAGGNQETQYF
TGCGCCAGCAGGGCCGGAGGGAACCAAGAGACCCAGTACTTC
>TRBV7-2|-|TRBJ1-6|12|-
CASSFVWSPLHF
TGTGCCAGCAGCTTCGTCTGGTCACCCCTCCACTTT
>TRBV2|TRBD1|TRBJ1-5|14|-
CASGQTGRDQPQHF
TGTGCCAGCGGCCAGACAGGGAGGGATCAGCCCCAGCATTTT
>TRBV7-9|-|TRBJ2-3|13|-
CASRSSTGHTQYF
TGTGCCAGCAGGTCCTCTACAGGGCATACGCAGTATTTT
>TRBV9|-|TRBJ1-1|15|-
CASSVEGGVFTEAFF
TGTGCCAGCAGCGTAGAAGGAGGGGTTTTCACTGAAGCTTTCTTT
>TRBV7-9|TRBD1|TRBJ2-2|16|once
CASNTFKGALGGELFF
TGTGCCAGCAACACGTTCAAGGGGGCATTGGGCGGGGAGCTGTTTTTT